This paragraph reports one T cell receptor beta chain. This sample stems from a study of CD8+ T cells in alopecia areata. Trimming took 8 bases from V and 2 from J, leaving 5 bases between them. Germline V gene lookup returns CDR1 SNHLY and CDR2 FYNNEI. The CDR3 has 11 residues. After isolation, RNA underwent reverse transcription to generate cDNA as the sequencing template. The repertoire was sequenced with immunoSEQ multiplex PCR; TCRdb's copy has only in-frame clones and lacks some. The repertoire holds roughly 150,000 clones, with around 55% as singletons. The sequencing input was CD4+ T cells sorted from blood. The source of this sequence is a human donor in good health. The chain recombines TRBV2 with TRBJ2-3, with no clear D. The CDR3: CASCATDTQYF. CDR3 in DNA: TGTGCCAGCTGCGCCACAGATACGCAGTATTTT.